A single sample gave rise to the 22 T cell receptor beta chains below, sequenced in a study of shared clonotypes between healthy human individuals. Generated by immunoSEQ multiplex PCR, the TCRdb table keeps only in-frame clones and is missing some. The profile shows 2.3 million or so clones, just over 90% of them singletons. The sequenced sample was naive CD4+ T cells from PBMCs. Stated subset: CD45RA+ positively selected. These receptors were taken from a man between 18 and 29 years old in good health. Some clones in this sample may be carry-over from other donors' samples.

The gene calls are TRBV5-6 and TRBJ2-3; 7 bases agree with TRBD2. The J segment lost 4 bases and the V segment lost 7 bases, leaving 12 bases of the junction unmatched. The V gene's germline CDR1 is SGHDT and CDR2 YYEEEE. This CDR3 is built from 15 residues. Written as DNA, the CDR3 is TGTGCCAGCCTATCGGGAGGCCCTTGGGCAGATACGCAGTATTTT. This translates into CASLSGGPWADTQYF.

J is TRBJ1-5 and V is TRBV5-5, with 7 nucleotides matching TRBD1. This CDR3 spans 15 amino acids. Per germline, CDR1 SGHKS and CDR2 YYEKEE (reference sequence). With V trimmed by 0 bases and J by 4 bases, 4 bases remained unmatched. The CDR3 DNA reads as TGTGCCAGCAGCTTGGCGGGACAGATAAATCAGCCCCAGCATTTT. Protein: CASSLAGQINQPQHF.

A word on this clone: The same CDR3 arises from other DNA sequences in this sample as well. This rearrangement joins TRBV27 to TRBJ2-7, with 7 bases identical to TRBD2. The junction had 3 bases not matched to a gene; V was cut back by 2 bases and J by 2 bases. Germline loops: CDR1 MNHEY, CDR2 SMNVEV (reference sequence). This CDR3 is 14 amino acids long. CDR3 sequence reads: CASSLGLAAYEQYF. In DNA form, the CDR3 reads TGTGCCAGCAGTTTAGGGCTAGCGGCCTACGAGCAGTACTTC.

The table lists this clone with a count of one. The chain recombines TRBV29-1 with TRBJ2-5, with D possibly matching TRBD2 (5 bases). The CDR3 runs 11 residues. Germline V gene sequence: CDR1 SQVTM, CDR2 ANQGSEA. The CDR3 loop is CSHREGETQYF. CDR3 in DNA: TGCAGTCACCGGGAAGGAGAGACCCAGTACTTC.

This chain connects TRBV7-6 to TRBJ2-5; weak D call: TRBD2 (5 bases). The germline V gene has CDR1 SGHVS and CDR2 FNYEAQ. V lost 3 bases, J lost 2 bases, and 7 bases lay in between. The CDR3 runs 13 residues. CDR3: CASSFGGQETQYF. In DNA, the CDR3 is TGTGCCAGCAGCTTTGGCGGGCAAGAGACCCAGTACTTC.

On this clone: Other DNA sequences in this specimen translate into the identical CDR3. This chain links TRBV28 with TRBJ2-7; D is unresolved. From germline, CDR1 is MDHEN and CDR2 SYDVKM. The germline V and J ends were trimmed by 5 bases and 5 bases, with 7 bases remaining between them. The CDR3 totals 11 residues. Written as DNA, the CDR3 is TGTGCCAGCAGTCTACGCGACGAGCAGTACTTC. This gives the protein CASSLRDEQYF. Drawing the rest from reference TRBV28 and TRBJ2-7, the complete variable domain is DVKVTQSSRYLVKRTGEKVFLECVQDMDHENMFWYRQDPGLGLRLIYFSYDVKMKEKGDIPEGYSVSREKKERFSLILESASTNQTSMYLCASSLRDEQYFGPGTRLTVT.

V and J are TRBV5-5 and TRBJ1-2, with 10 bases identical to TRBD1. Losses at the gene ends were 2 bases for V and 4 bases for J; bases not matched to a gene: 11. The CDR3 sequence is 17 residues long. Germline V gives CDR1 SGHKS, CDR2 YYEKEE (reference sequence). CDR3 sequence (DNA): TGTGCCAGCAGCTTTTCCAAGCTCGGGACAGGGGCCTATGGCTACACCTTC. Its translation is CASSFSKLGTGAYGYTF.

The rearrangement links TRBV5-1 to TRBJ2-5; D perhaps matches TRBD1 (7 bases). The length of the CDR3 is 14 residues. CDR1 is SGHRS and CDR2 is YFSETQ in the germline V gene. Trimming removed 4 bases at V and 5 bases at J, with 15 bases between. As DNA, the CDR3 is TGCGCCAGCAGCCCTAGATCAGGGGGGGAGACCCAGTACTTC. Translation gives CASSPRSGGETQYF.

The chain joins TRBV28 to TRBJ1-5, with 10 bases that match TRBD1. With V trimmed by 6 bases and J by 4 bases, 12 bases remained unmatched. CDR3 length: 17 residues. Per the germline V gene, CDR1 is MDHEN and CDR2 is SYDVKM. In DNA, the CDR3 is TGTGCCAGCAGGACGTCTCGACGGACAGGGGGTAATCAGCCCCAGCATTTT. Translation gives CASRTSRRTGGNQPQHF.

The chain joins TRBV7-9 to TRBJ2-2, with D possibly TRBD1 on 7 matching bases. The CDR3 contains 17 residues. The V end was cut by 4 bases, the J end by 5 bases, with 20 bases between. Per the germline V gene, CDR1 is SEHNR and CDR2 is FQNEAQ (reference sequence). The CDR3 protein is CASSSWETRGRTGELFF. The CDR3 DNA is TGTGCCAGCAGCTCCTGGGAGACTAGGGGGCGGACCGGGGAGCTGTTTTTT. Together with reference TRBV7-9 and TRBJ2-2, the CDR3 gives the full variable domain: DTGVSQNPRHKITKRGQNVTFRCDPISEHNRLYWYRQTLGQGPEFLTYFQNEAQLEKSRLLSDRFSAERPKGSFSTLEIQRTEQGDSAMYLCASSSWETRGRTGELFFGEGSRLTVL.

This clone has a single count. The CDR3 sequence is CATSRDRGEGRGYTF. DNA for the CDR3: TGTGCCACCAGCAGAGACCGTGGGGAGGGGAGGGGCTACACCTTC. The chain has TRBV15 and TRBJ1-2; perhaps TRBD1 as D (5 bases). The length of the CDR3 is 15 residues. The germline V and J ends were trimmed by 0 bases and 8 bases, with 16 bases remaining between them. CDR1 and CDR2 from the germline V gene are LNHNV and YYDKDF (reference sequence). Drawing the rest from reference TRBV15 and TRBJ1-2, the complete variable domain is DAMVIQNPRYQVTQFGKPVTLSCSQTLNHNVMYWYQQKSSQAPKLLFHYYDKDFNNEADTPDNFQSRRPNTSFCFLDIRSPGLGDTAMYLCATSRDRGEGRGYTFGSGTRLTVV.

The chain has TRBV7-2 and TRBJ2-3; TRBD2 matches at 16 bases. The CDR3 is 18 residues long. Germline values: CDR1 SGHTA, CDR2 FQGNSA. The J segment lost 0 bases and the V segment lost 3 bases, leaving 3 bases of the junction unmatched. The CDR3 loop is CASSFPGLAGGSTDTQYF. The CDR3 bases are TGTGCCAGCAGCTTCCCGGGACTAGCGGGAGGGAGCACAGATACGCAGTATTTT.

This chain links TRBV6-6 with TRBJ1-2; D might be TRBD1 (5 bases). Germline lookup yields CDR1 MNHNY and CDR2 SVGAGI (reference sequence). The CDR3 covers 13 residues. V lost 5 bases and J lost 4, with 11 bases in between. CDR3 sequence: CASSQGVGYGYTF. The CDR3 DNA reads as TGTGCCAGCAGTCAAGGGGTGGGCTATGGCTACACCTTC.

The CDR3 nucleotides are TGTGCCAGCAGCGTGAGGAACACTGAAGCTTTCTTT. Translating gives CASSVRNTEAFF. The chain couples TRBV6-6 to TRBJ1-1; D unclear. The CDR3 is made up of 12 amino acids. CDR1 is MNHNY, CDR2 SVGAGI, per germline (reference sequence). Deletions cut 6 bases from V and 1 base from J, with 6 bases between.

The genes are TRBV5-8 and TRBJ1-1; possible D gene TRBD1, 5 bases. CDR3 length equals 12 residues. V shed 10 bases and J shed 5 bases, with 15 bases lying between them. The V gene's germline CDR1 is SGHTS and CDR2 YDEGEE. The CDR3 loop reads CAASGGRTEAFF. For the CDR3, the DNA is TGTGCCGCATCGGGGGGACGAACTGAAGCTTTCTTT.

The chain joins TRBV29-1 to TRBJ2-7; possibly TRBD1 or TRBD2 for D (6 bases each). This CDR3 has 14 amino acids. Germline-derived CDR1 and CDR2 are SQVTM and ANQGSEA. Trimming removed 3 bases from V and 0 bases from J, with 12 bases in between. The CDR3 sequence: CSVESGAFSYEQYF. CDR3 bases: TGCAGCGTTGAGTCGGGGGCTTTCTCCTACGAGCAGTACTTC.

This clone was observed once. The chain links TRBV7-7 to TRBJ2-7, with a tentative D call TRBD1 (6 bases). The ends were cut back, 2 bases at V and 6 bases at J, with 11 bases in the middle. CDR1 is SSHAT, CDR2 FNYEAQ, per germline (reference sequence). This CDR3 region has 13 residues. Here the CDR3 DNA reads TGTGCCAGCAGCTTATCGCAGGGGCGCGAGCAGTACTTC. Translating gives CASSLSQGREQYF.

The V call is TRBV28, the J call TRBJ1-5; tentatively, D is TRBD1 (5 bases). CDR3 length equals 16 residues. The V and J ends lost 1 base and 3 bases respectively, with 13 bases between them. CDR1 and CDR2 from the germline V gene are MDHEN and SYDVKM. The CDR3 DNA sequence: TGTGCCAGCAGTTTATTAGGCAGGGACCTCAATCAGCCCCAGCATTTT. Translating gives CASSLLGRDLNQPQHF.

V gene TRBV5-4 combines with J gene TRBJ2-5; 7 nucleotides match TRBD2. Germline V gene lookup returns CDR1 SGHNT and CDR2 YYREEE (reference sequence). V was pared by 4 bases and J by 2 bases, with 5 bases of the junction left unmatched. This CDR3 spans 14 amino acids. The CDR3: CASSRQAGQETQYF. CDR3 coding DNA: TGTGCCAGCAGCAGACAAGCGGGACAAGAGACCCAGTACTTC.

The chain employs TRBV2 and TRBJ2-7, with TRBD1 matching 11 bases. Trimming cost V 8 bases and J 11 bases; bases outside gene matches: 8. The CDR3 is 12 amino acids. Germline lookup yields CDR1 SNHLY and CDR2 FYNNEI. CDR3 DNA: TGTGCCAGCTCCACCTTGGGACAGGGGGAGTACTTC. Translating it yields CASSTLGQGEYF.

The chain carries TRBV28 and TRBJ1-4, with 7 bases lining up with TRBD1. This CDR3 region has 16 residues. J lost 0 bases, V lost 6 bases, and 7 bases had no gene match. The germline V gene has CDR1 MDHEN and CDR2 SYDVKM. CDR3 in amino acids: CASSLGQVATNEKLFF. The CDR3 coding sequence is TGTGCCAGCAGCCTCGGACAGGTGGCAACTAATGAAAAACTGTTTTTT.

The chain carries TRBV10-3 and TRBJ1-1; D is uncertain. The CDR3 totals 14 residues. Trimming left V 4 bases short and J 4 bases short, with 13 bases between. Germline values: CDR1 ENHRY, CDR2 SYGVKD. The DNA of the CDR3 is TGTGCCATCAGTGGGGTAGGGCTCGGCACTGAAGCTTTCTTT. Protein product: CAISGVGLGTEAFF.